This note documents a single T cell receptor beta chain sequence. The sample is drawn from a study of coeliac disease. Study context: Coeliac patients had newly diagnosed active disease, refractory type I disease, or gluten-free diet control.

Only in-frame clones appear in the TCRdb table, and some are missing; sequencing was by immunoSEQ multiplex PCR. Of some 3,100 clones listed, approximately 60% are singletons. The sequenced sample consisted of intraepithelial lymphocytes from the gut. The TCR sequence derives from a woman in her forties.

For the CDR3, the DNA is TGTGCCAGCAGCACTTGGACTAGCGGGAGATCAGATACGCAGTATTTT. Encoded protein: CASSTWTSGRSDTQYF. This sequence joins TRBV11-2 and TRBJ2-3; 13 positions match TRBD2. The CDR3 is 16 amino acids. J was trimmed by 4 bases and V by 5 bases; bases with no gene match: 6. The germline gives CDR1 SGHAT, CDR2 FQNNGV.